This note documents a single T cell receptor (beta chain) sequence. The assay was immunoSEQ multiplex PCR, and TCRdb's table has in-frame clones only and misses some. The sample lists around 63,000 clones, roughly four fifths seen once, with 1.6% in the top ten. Specified time point: pretreatment peripheral blood. This CDR3 has 17 residues. This entry belongs to a study of PD-L1 blockade in urothelial cancer. Sequences were derived from PBMCs, sampled around atezolizumab (anti-PD-L1) treatment. The gene calls are TRBV21-1 and TRBJ2-1; TRBD2, the D gene given by the table, was not confirmed from the DNA. TRBV21-1 is listed as a pseudogene. The sequence was collected from a man between 65 and 85 years old with urothelial cancer. The CDR3 region is CAHEIIKSREGYNEQFF. In DNA, the CDR3 is TGTGCCCATGAGATAATTAAGTCTCGGGAGGGATACAATGAGCAGTTCTTC.